The TCR beta chain described here comes from a study of T cells in Graves' hyperthyroidism and ophthalmopathy. This clonotype was recorded a few times. What it binds is not known. Study findings and constraints: Ophthalmopathy, as predicted by the model, came a median about seven months after the prediction.

V was trimmed by 10 bases and J by 5 bases, leaving 11 bases between them. Germline V gene lookup returns CDR1 MNHNS and CDR2 SASEGT. The CDR3 length is 11 residues. Authors of the study amplified TCR beta CDR3 regions from RNA transcripts. TCR CDR3 regions were first amplified by RT-PCR with HTBI primers. Using its own MiXCR run on the multiplex PCR reads, TCRdb lists one record per CDR3 protein. Among 460,000 or so distinct CDR3 sequences listed, 13% to 15% were seen once. The genes are TRBV6-1 and TRBJ1-1; D remains ambiguous. The clonotype comes from a woman between 18 and 29 years old with Graves' hyperthyroidism. The sequencing sample was made of blood. CDR3: CATAPGTEAFF. For the CDR3, the DNA is TGTGCCACCGCACCTGGGACTGAAGCTTTCTTT.